These T cell receptor beta chains were read from a single sample in a study of response to subunit inactivated influenza vaccine. TCRdb re-analysed the RT-PCR reads in MiXCR, keeping a single row per CDR3 protein. The table shows 800,000 or so distinct CDR3 sequences, with around 20% occurring only once. The material was PBMCs from blood, obtained 5 days after vaccination. Receptors were obtained from a middle-aged man who received an inactivated influenza vaccine. Both conserved end residues are part of each CDR3. Fields, in order: J gene, D gene, clone size, CDR3 length, V gene, CDR3 DNA, CDR3 protein. A D gene is named only where the DNA matches it firmly. Size tells how often a clone was seen (once, few, many) or the class of an expanded clone, and some rows leave it out.

j_gene: TRBJ1-1; d_gene: .; abundance: few; len: 16; v_gene: TRBV9; CDR3nt: TGTGCCAGCAGCCCAGGACAATTAGGAGGGAACACTGAAGCTTTCTTT; CDR3aa: CASSPGQLGGNTEAFF
j_gene: TRBJ2-1; d_gene: .; abundance: few; len: 13; v_gene: TRBV6-2/TRBV6-3; CDR3nt: TGTGCCAGCCTCGCGGCCGGCGACAATGAGCAGTTCTTC; CDR3aa: CASLAAGDNEQFF
j_gene: TRBJ2-5; d_gene: .; abundance: .; len: 13; v_gene: TRBV29-1; CDR3nt: TGCAGCGTTGTAGGGCGGTTGAAAGAGACCCAGTACTTC; CDR3aa: CSVVGRLKETQYF
j_gene: TRBJ1-2; d_gene: .; abundance: many; len: 14; v_gene: TRBV12-3/TRBV12-4; CDR3nt: TGTGCCAGCAGTTCCCGAAGGGGAAACTATGGCTACACCTTC; CDR3aa: CASSSRRGNYGYTF
j_gene: TRBJ2-3; d_gene: TRBD2; abundance: .; len: 14; v_gene: TRBV27; CDR3nt: TGTGCCAGCGGGCGGGAGAGGAGCACAGATACGCAGTATTTT; CDR3aa: CASGRERSTDTQYF
j_gene: TRBJ2-1; d_gene: .; abundance: few; len: 17; v_gene: TRBV7-8; CDR3nt: TGTGCCAGCAGCGTTACGGGGGGCCTGACCTTCAGGACTGAGCAGTTCTTC; CDR3aa: CASSVTGGLTFRTEQFF
j_gene: TRBJ2-1; d_gene: TRBD2; abundance: many; len: 16; v_gene: TRBV4-3; CDR3nt: TGCGCCAGCAGCCAATCTAGCGGGGGGGCATACAATGAGCAGTTCTTC; CDR3aa: CASSQSSGGAYNEQFF
j_gene: TRBJ2-7; d_gene: .; abundance: few; len: 12; v_gene: TRBV20-1; CDR3nt: TGCAGTGCCCATTGGTCGGGCTACGAGCAGTACTTC; CDR3aa: CSAHWSGYEQYF
j_gene: TRBJ1-4; d_gene: TRBD1; abundance: .; len: 15; v_gene: TRBV6-5; CDR3nt: TGTGCCAGCAGTTACTCCGGACAGGGAAACGAAAAACTGTTTTTT; CDR3aa: CASSYSGQGNEKLFF
j_gene: TRBJ2-2; d_gene: TRBD2; abundance: many; len: 17; v_gene: TRBV7-9; CDR3nt: TGTGCCAGCAGCTCCACAATAGCGGGAGATGTGGACGGGGAGCTGTTTTTT; CDR3aa: CASSSTIAGDVDGELFF
j_gene: TRBJ2-2; d_gene: TRBD2; abundance: .; len: 17; v_gene: TRBV7-2; CDR3nt: TGTGCCAGCAGCTCGGGGACTAGCGGCCTCAACACCGGGGAGCTGTTTTTT; CDR3aa: CASSSGTSGLNTGELFF
j_gene: TRBJ2-3; d_gene: .; abundance: many; len: 14; v_gene: TRBV7-2; CDR3nt: TGTGCCAGCAGAAGGGGGAGGGCCACAGATACGCAGTATTTT; CDR3aa: CASRRGRATDTQYF
j_gene: TRBJ2-3; d_gene: .; abundance: many; len: 13; v_gene: TRBV29-1; CDR3nt: TGCAGCGTTGATGCAGGGTTCACAGATACGCAGTATTTT; CDR3aa: CSVDAGFTDTQYF
j_gene: TRBJ1-3; d_gene: .; abundance: .; len: 17; v_gene: TRBV12-3/TRBV12-4; CDR3nt: TGTGCCAGCAGCATCGGGCCTTCCTCGGCAGCCGGAAACACCATATATTTT; CDR3aa: CASSIGPSSAAGNTIYF
j_gene: TRBJ1-5; d_gene: TRBD1; abundance: .; len: 14; v_gene: TRBV3-1; CDR3nt: TGTGCCAGCAGCCAAACGACAGGGTGGCAGCCCCAGCATTTT; CDR3aa: CASSQTTGWQPQHF
j_gene: TRBJ1-6; d_gene: .; abundance: .; len: 14; v_gene: TRBV4-3; CDR3nt: TGCGCCAGCAGCCGGTCGGCAGAAAATTCACCCCTCCACTTT; CDR3aa: CASSRSAENSPLHF
j_gene: TRBJ1-5; d_gene: .; abundance: few; len: 16; v_gene: TRBV6-1; CDR3nt: TGTGCCAGCAGTCCCCCCTCAAGGTATAGCAATCAGCCCCAGCATTTT; CDR3aa: CASSPPSRYSNQPQHF
j_gene: TRBJ2-7; d_gene: TRBD1; abundance: .; len: 13; v_gene: TRBV6-1; CDR3nt: TGTGCCAGCAGACAGACAGGGCCGGGCGAGCAGTACTTC; CDR3aa: CASRQTGPGEQYF
j_gene: TRBJ1-1; d_gene: .; abundance: .; len: 18; v_gene: TRBV28; CDR3nt: TGTGCCAGCAGTTTAAGGACCTTTGCGCGACATTTGAACACTGAAGCTTTCTTT; CDR3aa: CASSLRTFARHLNTEAFF
j_gene: TRBJ2-5; d_gene: .; abundance: many; len: 15; v_gene: TRBV29-1; CDR3nt: TGCAGCGTTGACAGAGCCGGCAGAAGGGCAGAGACCCAGTACTTC; CDR3aa: CSVDRAGRRAETQYF
j_gene: TRBJ2-1; d_gene: TRBD1; abundance: .; len: 14; v_gene: TRBV6-2/TRBV6-3; CDR3nt: TGTGCCGGGCGTAGACAGGGAGACCACAATGAGCAGTTCTTC; CDR3aa: CAGRRQGDHNEQFF
j_gene: TRBJ2-7; d_gene: .; abundance: few; len: 13; v_gene: TRBV20-1; CDR3nt: TGCAGTGCTAGTCGGCTAGTTAAGGACGAGCAGTACTTC; CDR3aa: CSASRLVKDEQYF
j_gene: TRBJ2-5; d_gene: .; abundance: .; len: 16; v_gene: TRBV12-3/TRBV12-4; CDR3nt: TGTGCCAGCAGAGGCCAAGCGGGCGGTCACCAAGAGACCCAGTACTTC; CDR3aa: CASRGQAGGHQETQYF
j_gene: TRBJ1-1; d_gene: .; abundance: many; len: 15; v_gene: TRBV10-3; CDR3nt: TGTGCCATCAGTGAGAGGACACCTATGAACACTGAAGCTTTCTTT; CDR3aa: CAISERTPMNTEAFF
j_gene: TRBJ2-7; d_gene: .; abundance: few; len: 13; v_gene: TRBV10-3; CDR3nt: TGTGCCATCAGTGAGGGCAACTCCTACGAGCAGTACTTC; CDR3aa: CAISEGNSYEQYF
j_gene: TRBJ2-5; d_gene: TRBD1; abundance: few; len: 14; v_gene: TRBV5-1; CDR3nt: TGCGCCAGCAGCAACTCAGGGGGCTTGGAGACCCAGTACTTC; CDR3aa: CASSNSGGLETQYF
j_gene: TRBJ2-3; d_gene: TRBD2; abundance: few; len: 16; v_gene: TRBV5-1; CDR3nt: TGCGCCAGCAGCATCGAGGGACTAGCGGGGCGAGATACGCAGTATTTT; CDR3aa: CASSIEGLAGRDTQYF
j_gene: TRBJ2-7; d_gene: TRBD2; abundance: .; len: 16; v_gene: TRBV7-9; CDR3nt: TGTGCCAGCAGCTTGACTAGCGGGGGGAGAATCGACGAGCAGTACTTC; CDR3aa: CASSLTSGGRIDEQYF
j_gene: TRBJ1-2; d_gene: .; abundance: .; len: 14; v_gene: TRBV27; CDR3nt: TGTGCCAGCAGTTTACGCAGGGAGAACTATGGCTACACCTTC; CDR3aa: CASSLRRENYGYTF
j_gene: TRBJ1-2; d_gene: .; abundance: .; len: 14; v_gene: TRBV6-1; CDR3nt: TGTGCCAGCAGACTAAGGACAGATTACTATGGCTACATCTTC; CDR3aa: CASRLRTDYYGYIF
j_gene: TRBJ2-7; d_gene: .; abundance: few; len: 14; v_gene: TRBV20-1; CDR3nt: TGCAGTGTCAAGGACAGACTGGGCTCCTACGAGCAGTACTTC; CDR3aa: CSVKDRLGSYEQYF
j_gene: TRBJ2-2; d_gene: .; abundance: few; len: 14; v_gene: TRBV5-6; CDR3nt: TGTGCCAGCAGCTCTAAGATGAACACCGGGGAGCTGTTTTTT; CDR3aa: CASSSKMNTGELFF
j_gene: TRBJ2-3; d_gene: .; abundance: few; len: 14; v_gene: TRBV5-6; CDR3nt: TGTGCCAGCAGCGCAAGACAGTCAAGAGATACGCAGTATTTT; CDR3aa: CASSARQSRDTQYF
j_gene: TRBJ2-3; d_gene: .; abundance: .; len: 18; v_gene: TRBV11-2; CDR3nt: TGTGCCAGCAGCCAGCCCTGGACCCAAGGGTCGAACGCGGATACGCAGTATTTT; CDR3aa: CASSQPWTQGSNADTQYF
j_gene: TRBJ1-1; d_gene: .; abundance: .; len: 12; v_gene: TRBV20-1; CDR3nt: TGCAGTGCTAGCAGCCGGAACACTGAAGCTTTCTTT; CDR3aa: CSASSRNTEAFF
j_gene: TRBJ2-2; d_gene: .; abundance: few; len: 14; v_gene: TRBV4-3; CDR3nt: TGCGCCAGCAGCCGCCTCTTCAGCACCGGGGAGCTGTTTTTT; CDR3aa: CASSRLFSTGELFF
j_gene: TRBJ2-1; d_gene: .; abundance: .; len: 15; v_gene: TRBV28; CDR3nt: TGTGCCAGCAGTTTATTTTCCAGCTCCTACAATGAGCAGTTCTTC; CDR3aa: CASSLFSSSYNEQFF
j_gene: TRBJ2-3; d_gene: .; abundance: .; len: 16; v_gene: TRBV9; CDR3nt: TGTGCCAGCAGCGTAGAAGGGGGGGGCCCCGCAGATACGCAGTATTTT; CDR3aa: CASSVEGGGPADTQYF
j_gene: TRBJ1-4; d_gene: .; abundance: .; len: 12; v_gene: TRBV20-1; CDR3nt: TGCAGTGCGTGGGCAACTAATGAAAAACTGTTTTTT; CDR3aa: CSAWATNEKLFF
j_gene: TRBJ2-7; d_gene: .; abundance: few; len: 15; v_gene: TRBV6-5; CDR3nt: TGTGCCAGCAGTTCTACAGGGCGGGGCATCTACGAGCAGTACTTC; CDR3aa: CASSSTGRGIYEQYF